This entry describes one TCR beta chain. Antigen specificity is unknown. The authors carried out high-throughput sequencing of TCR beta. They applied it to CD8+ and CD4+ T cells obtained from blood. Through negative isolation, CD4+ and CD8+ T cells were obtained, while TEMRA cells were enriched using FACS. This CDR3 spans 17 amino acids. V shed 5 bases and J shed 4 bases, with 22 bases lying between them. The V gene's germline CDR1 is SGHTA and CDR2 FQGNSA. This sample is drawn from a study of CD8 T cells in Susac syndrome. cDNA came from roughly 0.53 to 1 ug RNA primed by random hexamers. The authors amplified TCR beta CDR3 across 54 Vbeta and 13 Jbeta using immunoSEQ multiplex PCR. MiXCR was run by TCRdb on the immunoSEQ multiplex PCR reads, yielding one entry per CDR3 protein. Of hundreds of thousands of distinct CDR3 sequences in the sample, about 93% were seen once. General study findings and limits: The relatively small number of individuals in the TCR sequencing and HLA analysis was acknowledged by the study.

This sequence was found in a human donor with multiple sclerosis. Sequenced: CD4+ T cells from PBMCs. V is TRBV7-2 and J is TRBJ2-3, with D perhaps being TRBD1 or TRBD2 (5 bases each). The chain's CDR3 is CASSTQSGTRASDTQYF. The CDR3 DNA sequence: TGTGCCAGCAGCACGCAATCCGGGACGAGAGCCTCAGATACGCAGTATTTT.